This T cell receptor (beta chain) emerged from a study of PD-1 blockade in classical Hodgkin lymphoma. Repertoires were generated with immunoSEQ multiplex PCR, while TCRdb's copy carries only in-frame clones and drops some. The sample includes tens of thousands of clones, over 80% of them seen just once. In the case of this clone: Its antigen remains unidentified.

Noted time point: cycle 4 day 1 (C4D1), after 6 weeks of nivolumab. Exposure to brentuximab vedotin varied, and each patient had relapsed following autologous stem cell transplantation. Magnetic negative selection was used to purify CD4+ T cells from PBMCs that had been thawed. Study-level points and caveats: CD4+ TCR diversity climbed significantly by C4D1, unlike CD8+ TCR diversity.

The sequencing here drew on CD4+ T cells from blood, taken before the fourth cycle of nivolumab. This TCR came from a human donor with classical Hodgkin lymphoma.

CDR3 loop: CASSGGQSNQPQHF. The CDR3 DNA is TGTGCCAGCAGTGGGGGACAGAGCAATCAGCCCCAGCATTTT. The rearrangement links TRBV2 to TRBJ1-5; 7 bases match TRBD1. With 4 bases clipped from V and 1 base from J, the junction kept 1 base outside the gene matches. The CDR3 is 14 residues long. Germline CDR1 and CDR2: SNHLY and FYNNEI.